The rows below give T cell receptor beta chains drawn from one sample of a study of T cell responses to AZD1222 COVID-19 vaccine. TCRdb keeps only in-frame clones here, not all; method: immunoSEQ multiplex PCR. The profile covers around 110,000 clones, with just over 85% appearing a single time and around 9.6% taken by the ten largest. The source was peripheral blood, collected on day 0 of AZD1222 vaccination. The receptors derive from an adult in good health. The conserved cysteine and the conserved F or W are not part of the CDR3 here.

J gene	V gene	CDR3 protein
TRBJ2-7	TRBV28	ASSPPLSTLSYEQY
TRBJ2-7	TRBV7-3	ASSLARGQGSYEQY
TRBJ1-2	TRBV11-2	ASRGQGSYGYT
TRBJ1-2	TRBV28	ASSSPQVLYT
TRBJ2-5	TRBV24-1	ATSDAGTGKETQY
TRBJ1-2	TRBV7-2	ASSPNEGEGGYT
TRBJ1-2	TRBV5-4	ASSSRTDGNYGYT
TRBJ2-2	TRBV11-3	ASSSDRGLNTGELF
TRBJ2-7	TRBV19	ASSISGNYEQY
TRBJ1-2	TRBV15	ATSARQGEGGYT
TRBJ2-1	TRBV9	ASSVTLDEQF
TRBJ1-2	TRBV3-1/TRBV3-2	ASSQEDIRGGYT
TRBJ1-2	TRBV7-2	ASSFPTGYYGYT
TRBJ1-1	TRBV18	ASSPVDGVGFEAF
TRBJ2-5	TRBV19	ASTVKGLGETQY
TRBJ1-3	TRBV9	ASSVAASGNTIY
TRBJ1-6	TRBV12-3/TRBV12-4	ASRGGNSPLH
TRBJ2-3	TRBV7-2	ASSLAPDSTDTQY
TRBJ1-2	TRBV6-6	ASRRGQTDYGYT
TRBJ1-1	TRBV5-1	ASSSSGEAF
TRBJ2-7	TRBV27	ASSPTASGRAYEQY
TRBJ2-1	TRBV5-4	ASSPGEGNEQF
TRBJ1-4	TRBV25-1	ASRRGVGEKLF
TRBJ2-5	TRBV5-1	ASSTGRTGLEETQY
TRBJ1-2	TRBV5-1	ASSRDGGYT
TRBJ2-2	TRBV6-2/TRBV6-3	ASSRDFTTGELF
TRBJ2-7	TRBV5-5	ASSPGQLTYEQY
TRBJ1-1	TRBV19	ASSWGGNTEAF
TRBJ2-2	TRBV2	ASSEQPQGTGELF
TRBJ1-2	TRBV2	ASSVGGNYGYT
TRBJ2-1	TRBV5-1	ASSSASGSSYNEQF
TRBJ1-5	TRBV19	ASSISQAGQPQH
TRBJ1-3	TRBV6-1	ASSATVGATGNTIY
TRBJ1-1	TRBV18	ASSPTRQGGEAF
TRBJ1-2	TRBV19	ASTRDRDLGGYT
TRBJ1-5	TRBV4-3	ASSQNFQGVSGNQPQH
TRBJ2-4	TRBV6-1	ASSELGSLGKNIQY
TRBJ1-5	TRBV10-3	AISEMADAYSNQPQH
TRBJ2-3	TRBV7-8	ASSRDGTRNTQY
TRBJ2-7	TRBV4-3	ASSQDERGTGRLYEQY
TRBJ1-1	TRBV21-1	ASSKIDTGKSGNTEAF
TRBJ1-4	TRBV6-5	ASKSIRGIEKLF
TRBJ2-5	TRBV20-1	SASYPDGRETQY
TRBJ2-7	TRBV6-5	ASSYSPTYEQY
TRBJ1-2	TRBV28	ASSSGAGDNYGYT
TRBJ1-1	TRBV11-2	ASSLGTTGGSFEAF